This TCR beta chain was observed in a study of tissue T cells after allogeneic stem cell transplantation. Study-wide findings and caveats: Only a limited share of tissue TCRs appeared in blood or spleen.

Sequencing used immunoSEQ multiplex PCR; TCRdb keeps in-frame clones, though not all of them. The sample has over 2,000 clones; around 46% are singletons. Note on this clone: Antigen unknown. Gene names denote mouse genes. Read sequence stops 1 residue before the CDR3 end, and the germline J gene provides the missing end.

As to time point: mouse harvest day 14 after allogeneic transplant. Mouse grafts combined 10^7 T-cell-depleted bone marrow cells with 10^6 splenic CD5+ T cells. Germline values: CDR1 SNHLY, CDR2 FYNGKV (reference sequence). V trimming: 5 bases; J trimming: 0 bases; junction bases outside the gene matches: 7. The CDR3 is 15 amino acids. The chain couples TRBV3 to TRBJ2-7; TRBD1 matches at 7 bases. This TCR came from a female BALB/c mouse given C57BL/6 T cells with graft-versus-host disease after an allogeneic hematopoietic cell transplant. Sequenced material: lymph node tissue. CDR3 DNA (partial): TGTGCCAGCAGCGTGGGACAGAGGAGCTCCTATGAACAGTAC. Translated: CASSVGQRSSYEQY. In full, the CDR3 reads CASSVGQRSSYEQYF.